What follows are 16 T cell receptor beta chains derived from one specimen sequenced in a study of hypomethylating agent response in myelodysplastic syndrome (dated by TCRdb to 2020 to 2022). Libraries were constructed by the immunoSEQ multiplex PCR assay. TCRdb took over this immuneACCESS table, retaining in-frame rearrangements with V and J assigned. Such tables are incomplete; in checked studies, under half of the missing clones stem from an unresolved V gene, and the remainder is unexplained. Here the sample has approximately 1,000 clones; roughly 81% occur a single time. The top ten clones comprise roughly 19% of the sample. Sequencing was performed on bone marrow, taken before or after starting hypomethylating agent treatment for myelodysplastic syndrome (not recorded which). The receptors were sampled from a human donor with myelodysplastic syndrome.

This clone came up a few times. The J gene is TRBJ2-3, the V gene TRBV7-8; 9 positions agree with TRBD2. The CDR3 covers 15 residues. The V segment lost 2 bases and the J segment 6 bases; nucleotides outside the gene matches: 6. CDR1 and CDR2 from the germline V gene are SGHVS and FQNEAQ. Here the CDR3 reads CASSLTSGRKDTQYF. The CDR3, as DNA: TGTGCCAGCAGCTTAACTAGCGGGCGAAAGGATACGCAGTATTTT.

This chain links TRBV6-1 with TRBJ1-1; the match to TRBD1 covers 8 bases. The germline V gene encodes CDR1 MNHNS and CDR2 SASEGT. Unmatched junction bases numbered 8, after V lost 8 bases and J lost 0 bases. The CDR3 contains 15 residues. The CDR3: CASGLGQGMNTEAFF. The DNA of the CDR3 is TGTGCCAGCGGCCTCGGACAGGGCATGAACACTGAAGCTTTCTTT.

The chain uses TRBV2 and TRBJ1-5; D possibly corresponds to TRBD1 (5 bases). The length of the CDR3 is 15 residues. CDR1 is SNHLY and CDR2 is FYNNEI in the germline V gene. The V and J ends lost 5 bases and 2 bases respectively, with 13 bases between them. CDR3 residues: CASSPQIGGNQPQHF. The CDR3 DNA is TGTGCCAGCAGTCCCCAAATAGGGGGCAATCAGCCCCAGCATTTT.

V is TRBV6-5 and J is TRBJ2-5; possible D gene TRBD2, 5 bases. The CDR3 is 15 amino acids. Trimming left V 10 bases short and J 0 bases short, with 18 bases between. The germline gives CDR1 MNHEY, CDR2 SVGAGI. CDR3 sequence reads: CATTQRGQNQETQYF. In nucleotides, the CDR3 is TGTGCCACCACCCAGCGAGGGCAAAACCAAGAGACCCAGTACTTC.

This clone was picked up a small number of times. This chain links TRBV19 with TRBJ2-4; D remains unclear. Germline V gene sequence: CDR1 LNHDA, CDR2 SQIVND (reference sequence). This CDR3 contains 16 residues. V lost 5 bases to trimming and J lost 6 bases, with 20 bases between them. CDR3 nucleotide sequence: TGTGCCAGTAGTCACCGGACCCGTACATCCTCAAACATTCAGTACTTC. Translated, it gives CASSHRTRTSSNIQYF.

The V gene is TRBV7-8, the J gene TRBJ1-2, with no clear D. Trimming removed 1 base from V and 0 bases from J, with 3 bases in between. This CDR3 region has 13 residues. Per germline, CDR1 SGHVS and CDR2 FQNEAQ. CDR3 loop: CASSLDTNYGYTF. The CDR3 DNA is TGTGCCAGCAGCTTAGACACTAACTATGGCTACACCTTC.

This chain links TRBV7-9 with TRBJ2-5, with 8 bases fitting TRBD1. The CDR3 has 15 residues. Trimming cost V 1 base and J 3 bases; bases outside gene matches: 4. Germline CDR1 and CDR2: SEHNR and FQNEAQ (reference sequence). As DNA, the CDR3 is TGTGCCAGCAGCTTAGGGGACAGGCAGAAAGAGACCCAGTACTTC. This translates into CASSLGDRQKETQYF.

The count of this clone is one. The chain recombines TRBV14 with TRBJ1-1; 7 nucleotides line up with TRBD1. The germline V gene encodes CDR1 SGHDN and CDR2 FVKESK. V was pared by 4 bases and J by 5 bases, with 7 bases of the junction left unmatched. This CDR3 region has 14 residues. CDR3 loop: CASSRTGASTEAFF. CDR3 DNA sequence: TGTGCCAGCAGCCGAACAGGGGCCTCGACTGAAGCTTTCTTT.

The chain is built from TRBV5-4 and TRBJ2-7, with 9 nucleotides matching TRBD1. The CDR3 contains 15 residues. V lost 0 bases to trimming and J lost 5 bases; unmatched junction nucleotides: 6. Germline CDR1 reads SGHNT; CDR2 reads YYREEE (reference sequence). The CDR3 loop reads CASSLDGTGYDEQYF. In DNA form, the CDR3 reads TGTGCCAGCAGCTTGGACGGGACAGGGTATGACGAGCAGTACTTC.

The rearrangement uses TRBV5-4 and TRBJ1-2; the D is unclear. V lost 0 bases, J lost 2 bases, and 14 bases lay in between. There are 16 residues in the CDR3. Germline V lookup: CDR1 SGHNT, CDR2 YYREEE (reference sequence). In nucleotides, the CDR3 is TGTGCCAGCAGCTTGGGTGCAGGTCCCACCAACTATGGCTACACCTTC. It is translated as CASSLGAGPTNYGYTF.

The genes are TRBV5-6 and TRBJ2-7, with 7 nucleotides matching TRBD2. The trim removed 2 bases at V and 3 bases at J, leaving 14 bases unmatched. CDR1 is SGHDT and CDR2 is YYEEEE in the germline V gene. The CDR3 length is 17 residues. The DNA for the CDR3 is TGTGCCAGCAGCTTTTATATGGGGGAGACTAGCAGCTACGAGCAGTACTTC. Translated: CASSFYMGETSSYEQYF.

The chain recombines TRBV6-5 with TRBJ2-2; unclear D gene. Per germline, CDR1 MNHEY and CDR2 SVGAGI. The CDR3 runs to 14 residues. Trimming removed 1 base from V and 1 base from J, with 4 bases in between. The DNA of the CDR3 is TGTGCCAGCAGTTACTACGAGAACACCGGGGAGCTGTTTTTT. Protein product: CASSYYENTGELFF.

The V call is TRBV11-3, the J call TRBJ1-1; 8 bases map to TRBD1. In germline, CDR1 is SGHNT, CDR2 YENEEA. This CDR3 has 13 amino acids. V trimming: 5 bases; J trimming: 3 bases; junction bases outside the gene matches: 2. The CDR3 DNA is TGTGCCAGCAGCATGGACAGGGACACTGAAGCTTTCTTT. As protein: CASSMDRDTEAFF.

The chain joins TRBV6-5 to TRBJ2-1, with 8 bases aligning to TRBD2. V was clipped by 2 bases and J by 12 bases; unmatched bases: 6. Per the germline V gene, CDR1 is MNHEY and CDR2 is SVGAGI. This CDR3 is built from 13 residues. Here the CDR3 DNA reads TGTGCCAGCAGTTACGGGGCGGGAGGAGGGCAGTTCTTC. Its translation is CASSYGAGGGQFF.

This clone is judged large. This chain links TRBV5-1 with TRBJ1-1; D remains ambiguous. V dropped 0 bases and J dropped 6 bases, with 12 bases sitting between them. Germline-derived CDR1 and CDR2 are SGHRS and YFSETQ. The CDR3 contains 14 residues. The CDR3 loop reads CASSLEWAGAEAFF. Written as DNA, the CDR3 is TGCGCCAGCAGCTTGGAGTGGGCAGGAGCTGAAGCTTTCTTT.

This chain joins TRBV7-6 and TRBJ2-7; D is ambiguous. The CDR3 runs 13 residues. CDR1 and CDR2 (germline): SGHVS, FNYEAQ. Trimming took 4 bases from V and 3 from J, leaving 10 bases between them. The CDR3 protein is CASSSGPNYEQYF. CDR3 nucleotides: TGTGCCAGCAGCTCGGGCCCAAACTACGAGCAGTACTTC.